This T cell receptor (beta chain) was sequenced for a study of shared clonotypes between healthy human individuals. Libraries were prepared by immunoSEQ multiplex PCR; TCRdb keeps only in-frame clonotypes and omits some of them. This table holds roughly 2 million clones, about 95% found once. CDR3 length: 14 amino acids. CDR1 is LNHDA and CDR2 is SQIVND in the germline V gene (reference sequence). V was pared by 6 bases and J by 5 bases, with 5 bases of the junction left unmatched. About this clone: Other DNA sequences in this specimen translate into the identical CDR3.

This TCR came from a young man in good health. Source material: naive CD4+ T cells sorted from blood. Indicated subset: CD45RA+ positively selected. This chain uses TRBV19 with TRBJ2-5; 11 positions agree with TRBD1. The CDR3 loop reads CASRRTGGSETQYF. The CDR3 DNA reads TGTGCCAGTAGAAGGACAGGGGGCTCTGAGACCCAGTACTTC.